What follows are 10 T cell receptor beta chains derived from one specimen sequenced in a study of T cells in Graves' hyperthyroidism and ophthalmopathy (dated by TCRdb to about 2019). The protocol used for the library was multiplex PCR. Instrument used: Illumina HiSeq 2000. The TCR beta CDR3 regions were amplified from RNA transcripts. The TCR CDR3 was subjected to a first round of RT-PCR using the HTBI primer set and the Qiagen OneStep RT-PCR kit. Clones were called with MiXCR by TCRdb after fastp trimmed the public reads at Q25, and only in-frame beta chains were retained. Identical CDR3 protein sequences are pooled into one entry, listed with their most common genes and DNA. Within this sample are about 600,000 distinct CDR3 sequences, with approximately 15% of them counted one time only. Clones ranked in the top ten supply 2.5% to 4% of the sample. The sequencing input was blood. These receptor sequences come from a woman aged 40 to 49 with Graves' ophthalmopathy.

This clonotype has a count of ten or more. This chain connects TRBV30 to TRBJ2-7; D may be TRBD1 (6 bases). The V gene's germline CDR1 is GTSNPN and CDR2 SVGIG (reference sequence). Trimming pared 2 bases from V and 5 bases from J, leaving 16 bases between. The CDR3 extends over 14 amino acids. The CDR3 DNA sequence: TGTGCCTGGAGTCCTCTCGTTAACAGGGACGAGCAGTACTTC. Translated: CAWSPLVNRDEQYF.

This clonotype has more than one count but fewer than ten. The V gene is TRBV6-1, the J gene TRBJ1-5; possibly TRBD1 for D (6 bases). Trimming left V 4 bases short and J 9 bases short, with 10 bases between. The CDR3 length is 12 residues. Germline CDR1 and CDR2: MNHNS and SASEGT. The DNA for the CDR3 is TGTGCCAGCAGTGCAGGGGTCGGGCCCCAGCATTTT. Residues: CASSAGVGPQHF.

The table lists this clonotype with a few counts. This sequence joins TRBV28 and TRBJ1-5, with 7 bases aligning to TRBD1. The CDR3 length is 13 residues. CDR1 and CDR2 (germline): MDHEN, SYDVKM. Germline trimming cut 5 bases from V and 6 bases from J; bases unmatched to any gene: 4. The CDR3 bases are TGTGCCAGCAGTGACAGGGATCCTCAGCCCCAGCATTTT. Translation: CASSDRDPQPQHF.

This clonotype was counted a few times. The V gene is TRBV12-3 or TRBV12-4, the J gene TRBJ2-1; the D gene is possibly TRBD2 (5 bases). The CDR3 loop spans 15 amino acids. V was shortened by 7 bases and J by 5 bases, with 18 bases between the two germline ends. The CDR3 loop is CASIPGVGEDNEQFF. The CDR3 DNA is TGTGCCAGCATACCCGGGGTGGGAGAAGACAATGAGCAGTTCTTC.

The chain combines TRBV2 with TRBJ1-3; 9 bases are a match to TRBD1. Trimming removed 6 bases from V and 4 bases from J; junction bases left unmatched: 4. Germline V gives CDR1 SNHLY, CDR2 FYNNEI. The CDR3 runs to 14 residues. The CDR3: CASRETGGGNTIYF. Here the CDR3 DNA reads TGTGCCAGCAGGGAAACAGGGGGCGGAAACACCATATATTTT.

The chain is built from TRBV18 and TRBJ2-7, with 12 bases lining up with TRBD2. V dropped 5 bases and J dropped 3; count of bases not matched to a gene: 8. Germline V lookup: CDR1 KGHSH, CDR2 LQKENI. This CDR3 is 16 amino acids long. This CDR3 is CASSSLTSGSVYEQYF. The CDR3 DNA follows: TGTGCCAGCTCATCACTGACTAGCGGGAGTGTCTACGAGCAGTACTTC.

This clonotype was seen many times. The chain joins TRBV11-2 to TRBJ2-7; D remains ambiguous. The CDR3 sequence is 15 residues long. Germline CDR1 is SGHAT and CDR2 is FQNNGV. Trimming took 1 base from V and 0 from J, leaving 10 bases between them. DNA of the CDR3: TGTGCCAGCAGCTTAGTTCCGGAATTCTCCTACGAGCAGTACTTC. This encodes CASSLVPEFSYEQYF.

The rearrangement uses TRBV11-3 and TRBJ2-1; D remains ambiguous. The CDR3 is 15 amino acids. V was pared by 5 bases and J by 0 bases, with 11 bases between. Germline CDR1 is SGHNT and CDR2 is YENEEA. As DNA, the CDR3 is TGTGCCAGCAGCCCTCGGACGGCCTCCTACAATGAGCAGTTCTTC. This translates into CASSPRTASYNEQFF.

The table lists this clonotype with a few counts. The gene calls are TRBV6-6 and TRBJ2-5; D gene ambiguous. The V end lost 0 bases, the J end lost 2 bases, and 13 bases lay between the germline ends. CDR1 is MNHNY and CDR2 is SVGAGI in the germline V gene (reference sequence). This CDR3 is built from 16 residues. The CDR3 nucleotides are TGTGCCAGCAGTTACTCAACCCTTTTGGAACAAGAGACCCAGTACTTC. It is translated as CASSYSTLLEQETQYF.

This clonotype appeared many times. DNA for the CDR3: TGCGCCAGCAGCTTGGCCGGAACGGCAGCAACTGAAACGCAGTATTTT. This codes for CASSLAGTAATETQYF. This chain joins TRBV5-1 and TRBJ2-3; D uncertain. The CDR3 contains 16 residues. With 0 bases removed from V and 9 bases from J, the gap between germline ends came to 20 bases. Germline CDR1 and CDR2: SGHRS and YFSETQ.